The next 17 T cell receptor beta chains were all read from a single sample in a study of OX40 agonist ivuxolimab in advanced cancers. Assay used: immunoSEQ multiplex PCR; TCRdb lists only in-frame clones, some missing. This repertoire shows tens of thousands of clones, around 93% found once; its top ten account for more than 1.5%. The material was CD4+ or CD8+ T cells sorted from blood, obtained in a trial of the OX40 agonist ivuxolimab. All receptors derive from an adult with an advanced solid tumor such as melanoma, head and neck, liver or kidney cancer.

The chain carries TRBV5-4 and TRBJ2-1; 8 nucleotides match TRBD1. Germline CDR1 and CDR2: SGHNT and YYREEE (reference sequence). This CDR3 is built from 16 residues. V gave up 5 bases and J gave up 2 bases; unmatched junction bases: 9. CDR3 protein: CASSLGTGGPYNEQFF. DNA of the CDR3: TGTGCCAGCAGTCTTGGAACAGGGGGGCCCTACAATGAGCAGTTCTTC.

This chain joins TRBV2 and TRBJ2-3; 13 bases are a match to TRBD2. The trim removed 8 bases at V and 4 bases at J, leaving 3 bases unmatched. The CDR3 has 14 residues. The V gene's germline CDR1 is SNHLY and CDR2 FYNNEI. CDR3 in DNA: TGTGCCAGCCTACTAGCGGGGGGGGCAGATACGCAGTATTTT. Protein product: CASLLAGGADTQYF.

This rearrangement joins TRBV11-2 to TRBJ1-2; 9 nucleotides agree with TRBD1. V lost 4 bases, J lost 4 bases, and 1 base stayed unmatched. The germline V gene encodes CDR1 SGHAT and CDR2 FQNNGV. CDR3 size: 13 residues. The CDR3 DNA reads TGTGCCAGCAGCTCGGACAGGGGCTATGGCTACACCTTC. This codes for CASSSDRGYGYTF.

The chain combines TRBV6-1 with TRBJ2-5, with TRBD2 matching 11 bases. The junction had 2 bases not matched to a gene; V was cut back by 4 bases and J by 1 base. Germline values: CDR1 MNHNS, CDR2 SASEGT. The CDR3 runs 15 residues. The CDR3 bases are TGTGCCAGCAGTGTACTAGCGGGGGCCCAAGAGACCCAGTACTTC. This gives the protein CASSVLAGAQETQYF.

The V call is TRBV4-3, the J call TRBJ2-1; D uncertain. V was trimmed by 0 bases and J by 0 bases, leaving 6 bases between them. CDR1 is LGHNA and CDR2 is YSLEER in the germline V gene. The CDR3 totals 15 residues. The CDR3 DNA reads TGCGCCAGCAGCCAAGAGGATATCTCCTACAATGAGCAGTTCTTC. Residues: CASSQEDISYNEQFF.

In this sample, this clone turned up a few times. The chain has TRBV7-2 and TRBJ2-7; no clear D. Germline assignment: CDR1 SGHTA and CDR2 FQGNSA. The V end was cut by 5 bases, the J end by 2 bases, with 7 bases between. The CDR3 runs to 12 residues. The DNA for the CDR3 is TGTGCCAGCAGCCCCGGCACCTACGAGCAGTACTTC. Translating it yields CASSPGTYEQYF.

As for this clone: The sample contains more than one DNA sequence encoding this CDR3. The CDR3 loop reads CASSAGTVYNEQFF. In DNA form, the CDR3 reads TGTGCCAGCTCAGCCGGGACAGTCTACAATGAGCAGTTCTTC. This rearrangement joins TRBV2 to TRBJ2-1; 7 nucleotides align to TRBD1. After removal of 8 bases from V and 3 bases from J, the junction contained 7 bases not matched to a gene. Germline-derived CDR1 and CDR2 are SNHLY and FYNNEI. This CDR3 is 14 amino acids long.

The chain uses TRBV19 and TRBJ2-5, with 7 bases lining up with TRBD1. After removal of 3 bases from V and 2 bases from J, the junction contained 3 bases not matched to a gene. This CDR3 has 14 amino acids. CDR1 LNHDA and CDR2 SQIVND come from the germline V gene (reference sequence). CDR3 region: CASSMEQGQETQYF. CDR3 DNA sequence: TGTGCCAGTAGTATGGAACAGGGGCAAGAGACCCAGTACTTC.

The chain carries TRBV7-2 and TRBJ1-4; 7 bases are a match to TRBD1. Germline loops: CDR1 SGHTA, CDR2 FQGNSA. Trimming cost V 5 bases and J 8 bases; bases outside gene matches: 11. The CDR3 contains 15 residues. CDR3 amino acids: CASSTILQGEEKLFF. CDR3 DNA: TGTGCCAGCAGCACCATTTTGCAGGGGGAGGAAAAACTGTTTTTT.

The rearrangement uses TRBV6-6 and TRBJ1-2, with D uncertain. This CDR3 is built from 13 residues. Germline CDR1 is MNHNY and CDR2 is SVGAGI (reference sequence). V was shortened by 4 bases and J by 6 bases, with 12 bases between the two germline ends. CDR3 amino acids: CASSFADSDGYTF. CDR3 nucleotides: TGTGCCAGCAGTTTCGCTGATAGCGATGGCTACACCTTC.

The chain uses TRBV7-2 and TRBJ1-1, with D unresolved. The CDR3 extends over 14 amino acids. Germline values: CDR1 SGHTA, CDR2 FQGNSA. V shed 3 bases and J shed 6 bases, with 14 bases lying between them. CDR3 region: CASSLASASAEAFF. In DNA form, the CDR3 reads TGTGCCAGCAGCTTGGCCAGTGCATCGGCTGAAGCTTTCTTT.

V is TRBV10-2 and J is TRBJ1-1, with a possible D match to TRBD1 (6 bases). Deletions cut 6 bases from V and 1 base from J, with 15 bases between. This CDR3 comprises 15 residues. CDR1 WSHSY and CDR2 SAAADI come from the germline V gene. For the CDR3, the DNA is TGCGCCAGCAGCTTAACGACAGGAAGGAACACTGAAGCTTTCTTT. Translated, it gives CASSLTTGRNTEAFF.

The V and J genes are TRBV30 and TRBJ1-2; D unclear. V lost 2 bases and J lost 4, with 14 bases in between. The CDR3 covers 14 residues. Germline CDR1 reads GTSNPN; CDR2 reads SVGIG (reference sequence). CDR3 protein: CAWSRGDIGYGYTF. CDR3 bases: TGTGCCTGGAGTCGCGGAGATATAGGCTATGGCTACACCTTC.

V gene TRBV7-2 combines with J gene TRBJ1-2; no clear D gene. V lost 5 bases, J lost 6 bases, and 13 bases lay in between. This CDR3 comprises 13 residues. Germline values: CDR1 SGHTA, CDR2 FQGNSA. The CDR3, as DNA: TGTGCCAGCAGCCCACTAAGGGCTGATGGCTACACCTTC. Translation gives CASSPLRADGYTF.

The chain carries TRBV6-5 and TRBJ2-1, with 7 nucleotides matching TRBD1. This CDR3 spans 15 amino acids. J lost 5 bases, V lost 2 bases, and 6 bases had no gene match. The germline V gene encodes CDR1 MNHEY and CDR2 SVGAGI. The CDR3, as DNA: TGTGCCAGCAGTTACACGGGACAGAACAACAATGAGCAGTTCTTC. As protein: CASSYTGQNNNEQFF.

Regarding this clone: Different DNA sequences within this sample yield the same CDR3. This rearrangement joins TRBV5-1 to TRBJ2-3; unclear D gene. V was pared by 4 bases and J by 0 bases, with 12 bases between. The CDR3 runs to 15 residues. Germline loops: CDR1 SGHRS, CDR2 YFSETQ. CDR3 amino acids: CASSPGTPSTDTQYF. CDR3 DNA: TGCGCCAGCAGCCCCGGCACTCCTAGCACAGATACGCAGTATTTT.

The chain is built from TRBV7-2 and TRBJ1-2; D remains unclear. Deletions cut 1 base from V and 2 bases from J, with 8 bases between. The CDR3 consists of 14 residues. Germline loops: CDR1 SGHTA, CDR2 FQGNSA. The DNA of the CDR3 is TGTGCCAGCAGCTTAGAACAACGAAACTATGGCTACACCTTC. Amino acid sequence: CASSLEQRNYGYTF.